The present entry profiles one T cell receptor (beta chain) with its context. Its antigen is undetermined. This table comes from immunoSEQ multiplex PCR, and its TCRdb copy is limited to in-frame clones, with some not included. The sample has about 130,000 clones; around 90% are singletons. These data originate in a study of T cell responses to AZD1222 COVID-19 vaccine. Study-level information: Recipients boosted at about 4 weeks or about 12 weeks are pooled.

Overall study findings and caveats: Among spike-specific TCRs, nearly half reportedly target unmutated variant regions. There were vaccine-associated CD4 TCRs across spike, dominant at 160-218 and 743-854.

The specimen comprised peripheral blood, sampled on day 0 of AZD1222 vaccination. This TCR was recovered from an adult in good health.

The CDR3 is CSTLRVNEQFF. The CDR3, as DNA: TGCAGTACCCTAAGGGTGAATGAGCAGTTCTTC. This chain uses TRBV20-1 with TRBJ2-1; D unclear. The germline V and J ends were trimmed by 8 bases and 7 bases, with 12 bases remaining between them. This CDR3 is built from 11 residues. The germline V gene encodes CDR1 DFQATT and CDR2 SNEGSKA (reference sequence).